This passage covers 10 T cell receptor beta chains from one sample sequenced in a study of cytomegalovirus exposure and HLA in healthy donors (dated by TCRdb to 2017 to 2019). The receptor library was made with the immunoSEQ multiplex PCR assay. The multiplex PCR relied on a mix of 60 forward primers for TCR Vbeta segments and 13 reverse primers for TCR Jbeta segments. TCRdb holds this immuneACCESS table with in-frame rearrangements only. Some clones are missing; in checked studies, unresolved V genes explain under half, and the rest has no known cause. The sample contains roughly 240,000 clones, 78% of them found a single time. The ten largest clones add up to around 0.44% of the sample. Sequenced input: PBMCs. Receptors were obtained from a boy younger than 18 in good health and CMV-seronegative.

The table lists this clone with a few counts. CDR3 sequence: CALTVGALQETQYF. CDR3 coding DNA: TGTGCCCTTACGGTGGGGGCCCTCCAAGAGACCCAGTACTTC. The gene calls are TRBV30 and TRBJ2-5; tentatively, D is TRBD1 (6 bases). CDR1 GTSNPN and CDR2 SVGIG come from the germline V gene (reference sequence). The CDR3 has 14 residues. V gave up 8 bases and J gave up 1 base, with 17 bases separating them.

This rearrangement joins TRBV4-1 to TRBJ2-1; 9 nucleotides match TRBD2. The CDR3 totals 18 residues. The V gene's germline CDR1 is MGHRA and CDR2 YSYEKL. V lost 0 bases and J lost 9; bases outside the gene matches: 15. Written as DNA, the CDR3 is TGCGCCAGCAGCCAAGACACCTTCCTAGCGGGATTTACGGGTGAGCAGTTCTTC. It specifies CASSQDTFLAGFTGEQFF.

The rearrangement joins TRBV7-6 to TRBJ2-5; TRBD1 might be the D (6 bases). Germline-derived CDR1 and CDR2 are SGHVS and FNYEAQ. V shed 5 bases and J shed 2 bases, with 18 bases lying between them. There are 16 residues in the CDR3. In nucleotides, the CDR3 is TGTGCCAGCAGCCCCAAGTGGGGGACATATCAAGAGACCCAGTACTTC. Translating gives CASSPKWGTYQETQYF.

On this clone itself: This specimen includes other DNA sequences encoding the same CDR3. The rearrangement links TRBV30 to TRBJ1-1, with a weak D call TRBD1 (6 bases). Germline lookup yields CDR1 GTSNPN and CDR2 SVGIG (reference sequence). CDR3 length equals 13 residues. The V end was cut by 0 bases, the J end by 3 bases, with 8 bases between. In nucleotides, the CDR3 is TGTGCCTGGAGTGTAGGGGGTGACACTGAAGCTTTCTTT. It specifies CAWSVGGDTEAFF.

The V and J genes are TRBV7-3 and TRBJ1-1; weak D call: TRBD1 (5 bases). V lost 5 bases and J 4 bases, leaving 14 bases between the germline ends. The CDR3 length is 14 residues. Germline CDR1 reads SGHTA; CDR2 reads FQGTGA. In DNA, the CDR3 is TGTGCCAGCAGCCCCGTAGGGGCAGGCACTGAAGCTTTCTTT. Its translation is CASSPVGAGTEAFF.

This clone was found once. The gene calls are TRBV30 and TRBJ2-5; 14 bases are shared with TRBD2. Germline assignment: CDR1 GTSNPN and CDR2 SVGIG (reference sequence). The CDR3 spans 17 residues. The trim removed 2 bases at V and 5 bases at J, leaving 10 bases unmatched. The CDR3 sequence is CAWSPRLAGGSVETQYF. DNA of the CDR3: TGTGCCTGGAGTCCTCGACTAGCGGGGGGGTCTGTGGAGACCCAGTACTTC. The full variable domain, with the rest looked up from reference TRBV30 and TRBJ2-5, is SQTIHQWPATLVQPVGSPLSLECTVEGTSNPNLYWYRQAAGRGLQLLFYSVGIGQISSEVPQNLSASRPQDRQFILSSKKLLLSDSGFYLCAWSPRLAGGSVETQYFGPGTRLLVL.

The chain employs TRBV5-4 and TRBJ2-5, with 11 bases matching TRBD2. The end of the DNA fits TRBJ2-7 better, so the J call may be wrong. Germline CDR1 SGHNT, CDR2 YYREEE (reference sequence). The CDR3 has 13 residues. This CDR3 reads CATGTSGDYEQYF. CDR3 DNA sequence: TGTGCCACCGGGACTAGCGGAGACTACGAGCAGTACTTC.

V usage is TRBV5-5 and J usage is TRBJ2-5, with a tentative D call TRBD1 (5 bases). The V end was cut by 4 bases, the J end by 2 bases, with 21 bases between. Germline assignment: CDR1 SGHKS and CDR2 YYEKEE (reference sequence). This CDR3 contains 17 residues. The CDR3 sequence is CASSPWLTHGHQETQYF. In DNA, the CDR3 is TGTGCCAGCAGCCCCTGGTTGACCCATGGACATCAAGAGACCCAGTACTTC.

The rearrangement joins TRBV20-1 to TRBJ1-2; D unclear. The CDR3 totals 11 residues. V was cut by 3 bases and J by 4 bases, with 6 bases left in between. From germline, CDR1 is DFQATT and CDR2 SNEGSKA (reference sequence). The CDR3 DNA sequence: TGCAGTGCTAGCCAGATCTATGGCTACACCTTC. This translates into CSASQIYGYTF.

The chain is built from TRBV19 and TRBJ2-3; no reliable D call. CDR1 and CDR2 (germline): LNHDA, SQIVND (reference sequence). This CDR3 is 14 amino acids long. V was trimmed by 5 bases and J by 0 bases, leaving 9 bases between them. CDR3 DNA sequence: TGTGCCAGTAGTGTCGAGTCTAGCACAGATACGCAGTATTTT. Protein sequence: CASSVESSTDTQYF.